This passage covers 8 T cell receptor beta chains from one sample sequenced in a study of Graves' ophthalmopathy and Graves' hyperthyroidism. Amplified material comprised TCR beta CDR3 regions derived from RNA transcripts. HTBI primers served in a first-round RT-PCR, which a second-round multiplex PCR followed. MiXCR, run by TCRdb on the multiplex PCR reads, gives a single entry per CDR3 protein. The data hold hundreds of thousands of distinct CDR3 sequences, with roughly 20% observed a single time. The sample consisted of peripheral blood. The receptors were gathered from a woman under 30 with stable Graves' hyperthyroidism. Some clones in this sample may be carry-over from other donors' samples.

V usage is TRBV25-1 and J usage is TRBJ1-5, with D perhaps TRBD1 (5 bases). The germline CDR1 and CDR2 sequences are MGHDK and SYGVNS. The V end was cut by 6 bases, the J end by 3 bases, with 15 bases between. The CDR3 loop spans 15 amino acids. This CDR3 reads CASSPGGGFNQPQHF. The CDR3 DNA sequence: TGTGCCAGCAGCCCTGGGGGAGGATTCAATCAGCCCCAGCATTTT.

The V and J genes are TRBV18 and TRBJ1-1; D ambiguous. Trimming took 2 bases from V and 6 from J, leaving 7 bases between them. Germline-derived CDR1 and CDR2 are KGHSH and LQKENI. The CDR3 is made up of 12 amino acids. CDR3 sequence (DNA): TGTGCCAGCTCACCAATTAGGGCTGAAGCTTTCTTT. This sequence encodes CASSPIRAEAFF.

This clonotype has at least ten counts. The chain joins TRBV7-8 to TRBJ1-2; D not certain. The CDR3 loop spans 12 amino acids. V was shortened by 5 bases and J by 0 bases, with 4 bases between the two germline ends. Germline CDR1 reads SGHVS; CDR2 reads FQNEAQ. In nucleotides, the CDR3 is TGTGCCAGCAGCCAAACTAACTATGGCTACACCTTC. Its translation: CASSQTNYGYTF.

V gene TRBV10-3 combines with J gene TRBJ2-2; 15 nucleotides align to TRBD2. V dropped 10 bases and J dropped 6; count of bases not matched to a gene: 9. The CDR3 contains 16 residues. Looked up from germline, CDR1 is ENHRY and CDR2 is SYGVKD. The CDR3 protein is CATAGTSGGTAGELFF. The DNA for the CDR3 is TGTGCCACCGCCGGGACTAGCGGGGGGACGGCCGGGGAGCTGTTTTTT.

The table lists this clonotype with many counts. The chain combines TRBV12-3 or TRBV12-4 with TRBJ1-2; no definite D call. This CDR3 comprises 14 residues. The V end lost 6 bases, the J end lost 3 bases, and 14 bases lay between the germline ends. The CDR3 nucleotides are TGTGCCAGCAGCCCTCGGACCGGATACTATGGCTACACCTTC. Its translation: CASSPRTGYYGYTF.

This clonotype appeared many times. The V and J genes are TRBV20-1 and TRBJ1-1, with D possibly matching TRBD1 (5 bases). Germline CDR1 DFQATT, CDR2 SNEGSKA (reference sequence). With 5 bases removed from V and 6 bases from J, the gap between germline ends came to 16 bases. The CDR3 runs 13 residues. The CDR3 sequence: CSAGPRAVSEAFF. The CDR3 bases are TGCAGTGCTGGCCCCAGGGCTGTTTCTGAAGCTTTCTTT.

This clonotype was counted at least ten times. The chain couples TRBV7-2 to TRBJ2-7; no clear D. The CDR3 length is 15 residues. CDR1 is SGHTA, CDR2 FQGNSA, per germline. Trimming took 5 bases from V and 5 from J, leaving 19 bases between them. The DNA of the CDR3 is TGTGCCAGCAGCCAGAGAGGATCCCGTTCCCACGAGCAGTACTTC. Translating gives CASSQRGSRSHEQYF. Looking up the rest from reference TRBV7-2 and TRBJ2-7 gives the full variable domain: GAGVSQSPSNKVTEKGKDVELRCDPISGHTALYWYRQSLGQGLEFLIYFQGNSAPDKSGLPSDRFSAERTGGSVSTLTIQRTQQEDSAVYLCASSQRGSRSHEQYFGPGTRLTVT.

This clonotype was observed a few times. The chain joins TRBV19 to TRBJ2-7; D assignment may be TRBD1 or TRBD2 (5 bases each). V was trimmed by 3 bases and J by 2 bases, leaving 20 bases between them. The germline V gene has CDR1 LNHDA and CDR2 SQIVND (reference sequence). This CDR3 is built from 17 residues. CDR3 protein: CASSISRGAASPYEQYF. The CDR3 DNA reads as TGTGCCAGTAGTATTTCCCGAGGGGCGGCGAGCCCCTACGAGCAGTACTTC.